The 21 T cell receptor beta chains reported below all come from one sample, sequenced in a study of identical twins. TCRdb reprocessed the 5' RACE reads via MiXCR and lists one record per CDR3 protein. The table includes 400,000 to 550,000 distinct CDR3 sequences, roughly an eighth detected once. These data also featured in a second study, about yellow fever vaccine responses in identical twins.

The sequenced material came from CD4+ T cells sorted from blood. These receptors all stem from a woman between 18 and 30 years old in good health.

This clonotype was observed a few times. The chain uses TRBV7-2 and TRBJ2-7; D unclear. Trimming took 1 base from V and 2 from J, leaving 9 bases between them. CDR1 is SGHTA, CDR2 FQGNSA, per germline. The CDR3 sequence is 14 residues long. DNA of the CDR3: TGTGCCAGCAGCTTAGGGGTCAGGCCCTACGAGCAGTACTTC. This codes for CASSLGVRPYEQYF.

The chain links TRBV29-1 to TRBJ2-7; tentatively, D is TRBD1 (6 bases). V gave up 5 bases and J gave up 7 bases, with 15 bases separating them. From germline, CDR1 is SQVTM and CDR2 ANQGSEA. The CDR3 sequence is 12 residues long. CDR3 in amino acids: CSVSDSQREQYF. The CDR3 DNA reads as TGCAGCGTTTCGGACAGCCAGCGGGAGCAGTACTTC.

This clonotype occurred a few times. The chain uses TRBV4-2 and TRBJ2-3; 9 nucleotides align to TRBD2. The CDR3 is 16 amino acids. J lost 0 bases, V lost 6 bases, and 7 bases had no gene match. Germline values: CDR1 LGHNA, CDR2 YNFKEQ. This CDR3 reads CASRTSGQSSTDTQYF. The CDR3 nucleotides read TGTGCCAGCAGGACTAGCGGACAATCTAGCACAGATACGCAGTATTTT.

The table lists this clonotype with a few counts. The V call is TRBV14, the J call TRBJ2-3; D gene unclear. CDR1 SGHDN and CDR2 FVKESK come from the germline V gene. There are 14 residues in the CDR3. V was clipped by 4 bases and J by 0 bases, with 8 bases between them. The CDR3 region is CASSPSRSTDTQYF. CDR3 coding DNA: TGTGCCAGCAGCCCAAGTCGAAGCACAGATACGCAGTATTTT.

The genes are TRBV3-1 and TRBJ1-3; D might be TRBD1 (6 bases). V dropped 0 bases and J dropped 0 bases, with 9 bases sitting between them. Germline CDR1 LGHDT, CDR2 YNNKEL (reference sequence). The CDR3 consists of 16 residues. CDR3 coding DNA: TGTGCCAGCAGCCAAGAGGGGGCTAGCTCTGGAAACACCATATATTTT. Protein product: CASSQEGASSGNTIYF.

This clonotype was detected only a few times. The chain uses TRBV4-1 and TRBJ1-5; a possible D gene is TRBD1 (5 bases). Trimming shortened V by 4 bases and J by 4 bases, and 17 bases separated the two germline ends. Germline values: CDR1 MGHRA, CDR2 YSYEKL. This CDR3 is 16 amino acids long. The CDR3 coding sequence is TGCGCCAGCAGCCTCCTCCAGGGCAATGGGAATCAGCCCCAGCATTTT. Protein product: CASSLLQGNGNQPQHF.

This clonotype was counted only a few times. The V call is TRBV20-1, the J call TRBJ2-7; TRBD2 agrees at 10 bases. Germline V lookup: CDR1 DFQATT, CDR2 SNEGSKA (reference sequence). This CDR3 region has 15 residues. The ends lost 5 bases at V and 0 bases at J; junction bases unmatched: 7. The CDR3 region is CSADKGLASSYEQYF. The CDR3 DNA sequence: TGCAGTGCTGACAAGGGACTAGCGAGCTCCTACGAGCAGTACTTC.

This chain links TRBV29-1 with TRBJ1-5; D ambiguous. Germline V gives CDR1 SQVTM, CDR2 ANQGSEA. There are 13 residues in the CDR3. V lost 4 bases and J lost 4, with 11 bases in between. This CDR3 reads CSVVQGFNQPQHF. The CDR3 region has the DNA TGCAGCGTTGTCCAAGGTTTTAATCAGCCCCAGCATTTT. Supplemented by reference TRBV29-1 and TRBJ1-5, the full variable domain reads SAVISQKPSRDICQRGTSLTIQCQVDSQVTMMFWYRQQPGQSLTLIATANQGSEATYESGFVIDKFPISRPNLTFSTLTVSNMSPEDSSIYLCSVVQGFNQPQHFGDGTRLSIL.

Remarks on this clonotype: The junction differs from germline at one of its ends, possibly a read error. This chain uses TRBV29-1 with TRBJ1-1; D gene ambiguous. The germline CDR1 and CDR2 sequences are SQVTM and ANQGSEA. This CDR3 spans 12 amino acids. The CDR3 spells CSVQEASTEAFF. The CDR3 DNA sequence: TGCAGCGTTCAAGAAGCGAGCACTGAAGCTTTCTTT.

The chain links TRBV28 to TRBJ2-4; 8 bases are shared with TRBD1. The CDR3 is 15 amino acids. CDR1 MDHEN and CDR2 SYDVKM come from the germline V gene. Trimming removed 5 bases from V and 4 bases from J; junction bases left unmatched: 7. CDR3 amino acids: CASSSRGLVKNIQYF. DNA for the CDR3: TGTGCCAGCAGTAGCAGGGGGCTTGTAAAAAACATTCAGTACTTC. The full variable domain, in which reference TRBV28 and TRBJ2-4 provide the parts outside the CDR3, is DVKVTQSSRYLVKRTGEKVFLECVQDMDHENMFWYRQDPGLGLRLIYFSYDVKMKEKGDIPEGYSVSREKKERFSLILESASTNQTSMYLCASSSRGLVKNIQYFGAGTRLSVL.

This clonotype occurred a few times. This chain uses TRBV10-2 with TRBJ2-1; unclear D gene. This CDR3 has 15 amino acids. Looked up from germline, CDR1 is WSHSY and CDR2 is SAAADI. V was trimmed by 8 bases and J by 4 bases, leaving 18 bases between them. CDR3 sequence (DNA): TGCGCCAGCCAAGGTAGTCCTTTAGGGTACAATGAGCAGTTCTTC. Translating gives CASQGSPLGYNEQFF.

This clonotype was picked up a small number of times. The chain employs TRBV20-1 and TRBJ2-2; weak D call: TRBD2 (6 bases). The V gene lost 6 bases and the J gene lost 6 bases, with 23 bases spanning the gap. This CDR3 contains 16 residues. CDR1 is DFQATT and CDR2 is SNEGSKA in the germline V gene (reference sequence). CDR3 loop: CSARWRTSRGSGELFF. In DNA, the CDR3 is TGCAGTGCGAGATGGCGCACTAGCCGGGGGTCCGGGGAGCTGTTTTTT.

V usage is TRBV5-1 and J usage is TRBJ1-1; D perhaps matches TRBD1 (5 bases). This CDR3 has 12 amino acids. Per the germline V gene, CDR1 is SGHRS and CDR2 is YFSETQ. Trimming removed 7 bases from V and 1 base from J, with 8 bases in between. The CDR3 is CASAQGNTEAFF. For the CDR3, the DNA is TGCGCCAGCGCCCAGGGGAACACTGAAGCTTTCTTT.

In its sample, this clonotype was seen a few times. The V and J genes are TRBV6-1 and TRBJ2-5; D uncertain. CDR1 and CDR2 (germline): MNHNS, SASEGT. The CDR3 is 11 amino acids. V was cut by 7 bases and J by 0 bases, with 3 bases left in between. The CDR3 loop reads CASTNQETQYF. The CDR3 DNA follows: TGTGCCAGCACCAACCAAGAGACCCAGTACTTC.

As regards this clonotype: A much larger clone lies one base from this, so it may be a read error. The genes are TRBV5-5 and TRBJ2-2; D might be TRBD2 (6 bases). Germline loops: CDR1 SGHKS, CDR2 YYEKEE (reference sequence). The CDR3 spans 14 residues. CDR3 coding DNA: TGTGTCAGCAGCTGGGGCGGGGACACCGGGGAGCTGTTTTTT. Residues: CVSSWGGDTGELFF.

This clonotype appeared a few times. This sequence joins TRBV9 and TRBJ2-1; a weak D match, TRBD1 (6 bases). The CDR3 is made up of 13 amino acids. Trimming took off 3 bases at V and 5 bases at J, with 9 bases between the two ends. Germline CDR1 is SGDLS and CDR2 is YYNGEE. The CDR3 DNA reads TGTGCCAGCAGCGCGGACAGTAACAATGAGCAGTTCTTC. Protein sequence: CASSADSNNEQFF. The full variable domain, its missing parts supplied by reference TRBV9 and TRBJ2-1, is DSGVTQTPKHLITATGQRVTLRCSPRSGDLSVYWYQQSLDQGLQFLIQYYNGEERAKGNILERFSAQQFPDLHSELNLSSLELGDSALYFCASSADSNNEQFFGPGTRLTVL.

The sample holds a few counts of this clonotype. J is TRBJ2-1 and V is TRBV7-9, with TRBD2 matching 9 bases. CDR3 length equals 15 residues. V lost 5 bases, J lost 6 bases, and 8 bases stayed unmatched. Looked up from germline, CDR1 is SEHNR and CDR2 is FQNEAQ (reference sequence). The CDR3 DNA is TGTGCCAGCAGCCCCCCGAGGACTAGCGTCAATGAGCAGTTCTTC. This encodes CASSPPRTSVNEQFF. The complete variable domain, with remaining parts taken from reference TRBV7-9 and TRBJ2-1, reads DTGVSQNPRHKITKRGQNVTFRCDPISEHNRLYWYRQTLGQGPEFLTYFQNEAQLEKSRLLSDRFSAERPKGSFSTLEIQRTEQGDSAMYLCASSPPRTSVNEQFFGPGTRLTVL.

The V and J genes are TRBV6-1 and TRBJ1-2; TRBD1 might be the D (6 bases). Trimming removed 6 bases from V and 1 base from J, with 15 bases in between. Germline V gene sequence: CDR1 MNHNS, CDR2 SASEGT. The CDR3 runs to 15 residues. As DNA, the CDR3 is TGTGCCAGCAGCGCCAGGGGATTTGGTAACTATGGCTACACCTTC. This sequence encodes CASSARGFGNYGYTF.

Ten or more counts support this clonotype. This chain connects TRBV5-1 to TRBJ1-6; 10 bases are a match to TRBD1. The V and J ends lost 7 bases and 11 bases, in that order; junction bases with no gene match: 9. Germline V gene sequence: CDR1 SGHRS, CDR2 YFSETQ. This CDR3 is built from 14 residues. The CDR3 here is CASATGGAGTPLHF. CDR3 bases: TGCGCCAGCGCGACAGGGGGCGCCGGGACACCCCTCCACTTT.

J is TRBJ2-1 and V is TRBV19, with D tentatively TRBD1 (7 bases). V was cut by 5 bases and J by 9 bases, with 20 bases left in between. The length of the CDR3 is 15 residues. CDR1 LNHDA and CDR2 SQIVND come from the germline V gene (reference sequence). CDR3: CASSYRTGLRGEQFF. The CDR3 nucleotides are TGTGCCAGTAGTTACCGGACAGGTCTGCGGGGTGAGCAGTTCTTC. The full variable domain, its missing parts supplied by reference TRBV19 and TRBJ2-1, is DGGITQSPKYLFRKEGQNVTLSCEQNLNHDAMYWYRQDPGQGLRLIYYSQIVNDFQKGDIAEGYSVSREKKESFPLTVTSAQKNPTAFYLCASSYRTGLRGEQFFGPGTRLTVL.

This clonotype was seen only a few times. The chain is built from TRBV20-1 and TRBJ2-2; D is possibly TRBD1 (7 bases). This CDR3 has 14 residues. V was cut by 2 bases and J by 4 bases, with 11 bases left in between. Germline CDR1 DFQATT, CDR2 SNEGSKA (reference sequence). CDR3 amino acids: CSARPGGSTGELFF. The CDR3 nucleotides read TGCAGTGCTAGACCAGGGGGGAGCACCGGGGAGCTGTTTTTT.